There are a few counts of the clone carrying this T cell receptor beta chain. Each single cDNA molecule received a unique molecular identifier. In TCRdb, the 5' RACE reads were re-called with MiXCR into one record per CDR3 protein. The sample contains 70,000 to 85,000 distinct CDR3 sequences, 9% to 14% of which appear only once. The data were taken from a study of early T cells in non-severe SARS-CoV-2 infection. Study context: Alpha and beta chains were unpaired, from unsorted whole-blood bulk RNA.

V gave up 0 bases and J gave up 0 bases, with 16 bases separating them. Germline lookup yields CDR1 SGHRS and CDR2 YFSETQ. This CDR3 spans 18 amino acids. The receptor was derived from an adult who was a healthcare worker with PCR-confirmed SARS-CoV-2 infection or an uninfected control (not recorded which). The rearrangement links TRBV5-1 to TRBJ2-1; D remains ambiguous. Source material: whole blood. CDR3 in DNA: TGCGCCAGCAGCTTGGATCCGGGCCCCCCAAGCTCCTACAATGAGCAGTTCTTC. Translated, it gives CASSLDPGPPSSYNEQFF.